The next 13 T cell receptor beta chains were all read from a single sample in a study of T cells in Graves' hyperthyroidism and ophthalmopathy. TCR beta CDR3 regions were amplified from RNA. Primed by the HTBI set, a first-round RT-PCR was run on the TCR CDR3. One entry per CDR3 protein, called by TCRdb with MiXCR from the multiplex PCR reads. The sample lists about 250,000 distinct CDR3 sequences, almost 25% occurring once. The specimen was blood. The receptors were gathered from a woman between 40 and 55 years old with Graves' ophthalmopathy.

CDR3 region: CSAGPGQGGSEAFF. DNA of the CDR3: TGCAGCGCTGGCCCGGGACAGGGCGGGTCGGAAGCTTTCTTT. The chain links TRBV29-1 to TRBJ1-1; 9 bases match TRBD1. V lost 7 bases, J lost 8 bases, and 14 bases stayed unmatched. The CDR3 is made up of 14 amino acids. Germline V gene lookup returns CDR1 SQVTM and CDR2 ANQGSEA.

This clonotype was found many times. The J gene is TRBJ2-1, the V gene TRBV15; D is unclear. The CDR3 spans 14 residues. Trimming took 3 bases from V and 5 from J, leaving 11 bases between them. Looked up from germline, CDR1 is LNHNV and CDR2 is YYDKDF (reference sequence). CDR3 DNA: TGTGCCACCAGCAGGTCCGGATTAAACAATGAGCAGTTCTTC. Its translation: CATSRSGLNNEQFF.

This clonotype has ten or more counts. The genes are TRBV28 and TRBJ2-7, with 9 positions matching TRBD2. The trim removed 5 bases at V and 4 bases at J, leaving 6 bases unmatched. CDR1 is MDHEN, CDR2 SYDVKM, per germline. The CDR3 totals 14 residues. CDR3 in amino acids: CASSGSGSLYEQYF. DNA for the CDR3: TGTGCCAGCAGTGGTAGCGGGAGTCTATACGAGCAGTACTTC.

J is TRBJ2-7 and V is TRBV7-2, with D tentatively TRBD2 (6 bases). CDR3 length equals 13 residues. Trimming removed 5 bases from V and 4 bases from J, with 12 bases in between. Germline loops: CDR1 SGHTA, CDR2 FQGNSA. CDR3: CASSVLAYYEQYF. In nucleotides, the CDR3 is TGTGCCAGCAGCGTACTAGCCTATTACGAGCAGTACTTC.

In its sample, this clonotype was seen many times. The CDR3 reads CATSDPSGQGDTYGYTF. For the CDR3, the DNA is TGTGCCACCAGTGATCCCTCGGGGCAGGGAGACACCTATGGCTACACCTTC. The V call is TRBV24-1, the J call TRBJ1-2; D may be TRBD1 (5 bases). This CDR3 is built from 17 residues. Trimming removed 3 bases from V and 4 bases from J, with 20 bases in between. The germline CDR1 and CDR2 sequences are KGHDR and SFDVKD.

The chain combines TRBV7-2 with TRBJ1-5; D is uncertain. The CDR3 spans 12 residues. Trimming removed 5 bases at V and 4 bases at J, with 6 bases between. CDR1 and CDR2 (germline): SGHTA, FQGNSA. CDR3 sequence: CASSGPNQPQHF. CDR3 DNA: TGTGCCAGCAGCGGCCCGAATCAGCCCCAGCATTTT.

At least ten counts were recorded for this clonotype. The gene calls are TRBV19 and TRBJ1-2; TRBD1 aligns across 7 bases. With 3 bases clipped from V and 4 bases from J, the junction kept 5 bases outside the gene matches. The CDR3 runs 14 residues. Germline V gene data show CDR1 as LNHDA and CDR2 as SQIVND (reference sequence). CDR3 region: CASSIWDSVYGYTF. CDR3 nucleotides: TGTGCCAGTAGTATTTGGGACAGTGTCTATGGCTACACCTTC. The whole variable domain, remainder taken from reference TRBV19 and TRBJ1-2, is DGGITQSPKYLFRKEGQNVTLSCEQNLNHDAMYWYRQDPGQGLRLIYYSQIVNDFQKGDIAEGYSVSREKKESFPLTVTSAQKNPTAFYLCASSIWDSVYGYTFGSGTRLTVV.

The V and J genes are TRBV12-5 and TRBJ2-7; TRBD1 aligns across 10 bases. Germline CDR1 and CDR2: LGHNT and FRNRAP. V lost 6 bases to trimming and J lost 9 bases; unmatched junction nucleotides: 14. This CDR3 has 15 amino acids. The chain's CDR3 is CASGSTGTGVHGQYF. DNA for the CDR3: TGTGCTAGTGGCTCAACCGGGACAGGGGTTCACGGGCAGTACTTC. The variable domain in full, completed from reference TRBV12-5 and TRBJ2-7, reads DARVTQTPRHKVTEMGQEVTMRCQPILGHNTVFWYRQTMMQGLELLAYFRNRAPLDDSGMPKDRFSAEMPDATLATLKIQPSEPRDSAVYFCASGSTGTGVHGQYFGPGTRLTVT.

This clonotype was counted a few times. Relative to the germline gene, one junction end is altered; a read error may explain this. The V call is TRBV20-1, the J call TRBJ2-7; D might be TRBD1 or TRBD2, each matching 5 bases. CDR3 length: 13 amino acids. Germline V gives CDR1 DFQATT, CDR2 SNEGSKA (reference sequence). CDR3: CSARGAQDHEQYF. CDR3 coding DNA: TGCAGTGCGAGAGGGGCCCAGGACCACGAGCAGTACTTC.

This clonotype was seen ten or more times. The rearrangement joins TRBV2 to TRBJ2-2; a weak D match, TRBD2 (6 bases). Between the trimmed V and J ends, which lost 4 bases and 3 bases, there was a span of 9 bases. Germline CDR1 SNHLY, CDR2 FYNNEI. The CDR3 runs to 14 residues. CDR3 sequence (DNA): TGTGCCAGCAGTGTGCGGGGCCACACCGGGGAGCTGTTTTTT. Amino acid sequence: CASSVRGHTGELFF.

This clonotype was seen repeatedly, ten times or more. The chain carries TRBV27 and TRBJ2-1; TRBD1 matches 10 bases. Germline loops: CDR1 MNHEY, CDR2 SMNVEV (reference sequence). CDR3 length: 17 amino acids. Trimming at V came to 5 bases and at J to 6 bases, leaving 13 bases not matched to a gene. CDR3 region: CASSPGTGAHHVNEQFF. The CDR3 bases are TGTGCCAGCAGTCCCGGGACAGGGGCTCATCACGTCAATGAGCAGTTCTTC.

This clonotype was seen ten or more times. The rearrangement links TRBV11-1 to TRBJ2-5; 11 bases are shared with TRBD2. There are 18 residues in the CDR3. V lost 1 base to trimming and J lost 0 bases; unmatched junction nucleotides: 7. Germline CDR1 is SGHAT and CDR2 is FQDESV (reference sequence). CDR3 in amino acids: CASSLGRGLAANQETQYF. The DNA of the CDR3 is TGTGCCAGCAGCTTAGGACGGGGACTAGCGGCGAACCAAGAGACCCAGTACTTC.

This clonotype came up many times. DNA for the CDR3: TGCAGCGTTGAAGGGACAGGCCAGAAAAACATTCAGTACTTC. It is translated as CSVEGTGQKNIQYF. This rearrangement joins TRBV29-1 to TRBJ2-4; 7 bases map to TRBD1. Per the germline V gene, CDR1 is SQVTM and CDR2 is ANQGSEA. CDR3 length equals 14 residues. V lost 1 base to trimming and J lost 4 bases; unmatched junction nucleotides: 4.